This TCR beta chain was sequenced for a study of T cells in Graves' hyperthyroidism and ophthalmopathy (dated by TCRdb to between 2018 and 2021). For context, the study as a whole: Peripheral blood samples were taken at initial diagnosis, before any treatment was given. A discovery cohort of around 98 patients, roughly 45 with Graves' ophthalmopathy and more than 55 with stable Graves' hyperthyroidism, was used to find distinguishing TCR V-J signatures. An independent validation cohort of under 20 hyperthyroidism patients and roughly 16 patients who later progressed to ophthalmopathy tested prospective prediction of ophthalmopathy. The 100 discovery patients were randomly split 7:3 into training and test sets. In addition, the study compared T-cell repertoires in thyroid tissue and in blood from five to seven Graves' hyperthyroidism patients. Following sampling, methimazole starting at 30 mg daily was given to hyperthyroidism patients, and high-dose intravenous methylprednisolone was given to ophthalmopathy patients. TCR Vbeta CDR3 sequencing of 135 peripheral blood samples (under 45 ophthalmopathy, 70 to 85 hyperthyroidism and approximately 17 progressor patients) is reported in the paper.

This clonotype showed up many times. What this receptor recognizes is not known. There are no base qualities to consult, and no much larger clone falls within one base. Amplification of TCR beta CDR3 regions was carried out from RNA transcripts. The TCR CDR3 was subjected to a first round of RT-PCR using the HTBI primer set and the Qiagen OneStep RT-PCR kit. A second multiplex PCR round built the libraries, followed by size selection and purification. The libraries were sequenced on an Illumina HiSeq2000 using paired-end 100 bp reads. As for the authors' bioinformatics: Raw data were processed with SOAPnuke, discarding reads with adapters, uncalled bases, mean Phred below 15, or no exact constant-primer or identifier match. High-quality paired reads were merged with COPE v1.2.5, and unique nucleotide sequences were defined as clonotypes. MiTCR v1.1 was used to align the clonotypes against IMGT TRBV, TRBD and TRBJ reference segments. Analysis was restricted to V-J combinations with a frequency above 0.0001, which covered about 99% of repertoires. A TCS score was defined as the ratio between F50 (clonal expansion) and ExV (chaos), using BLOSUM62-based TCRdist between CDR3 peptides within each V-J. Welch's t-statistics and random forest reduced just over 500 V-J features to about 13, which were used in a naive Bayes classifier (R e1071). TCRdb reworked the public reads: Q25 trimming with fastp, MiXCR clone assembly, productive beta chains retained. A single entry per CDR3 protein holds the most common genes and DNA from its merged rows. The V and J calls follow TCRdb's processing rather than the paper's. The sample table records nearly 600,000 distinct CDR3 sequences; around 14% of these occur just once. The top ten hold around 5.4% of the sample.

Hyperthyroidism patients were newly diagnosed, with disease duration under 2 months, and aged 18 to 65 years. Patients with uncontrolled infections, other autoimmune diseases, pregnancy or lactation were excluded. Clinical symptoms, serum thyroxine and TRAb, thyroid ultrasound, and orbital computed tomography formed the basis for the diagnoses. For progressor patients, blood was drawn at the first diagnosis of hyperthyroidism, before any ophthalmopathy symptoms had appeared. Ficoll-Paque density gradient centrifugation was used to isolate PBMCs from around 10 ml of fresh peripheral blood. Progressor patients were defined as those initially diagnosed with Graves' hyperthyroidism in whom ophthalmopathy developed during follow-up. Total RNA was extracted with Trizol reagent, and quality was checked on an Agilent 2100 Bioanalyzer. The research as a whole found: During validation, the model predicted progression to ophthalmopathy a median of approximately 7 months ahead of onset, with approximately 70% sensitivity and 72.22% specificity. A model built on a 13 V-J signature distinguished ophthalmopathy from stable hyperthyroidism, reaching roughly 88% sensitivity and approximately 81% specificity in cross-validation and 80%/75% in testing. Sample size was not statistically predetermined, and investigators were not blinded to group allocation. Most expanded thyroid clonotypes (frequency above 0.001) were also detected in blood, a finding suggesting that blood repertoires may reflect thyroid immune responses.

The germline ends are 14 bases apart after V is trimmed by 2 bases and J by 4 bases. The CDR3, cysteine through phenylalanine, is 16 amino acids long. The CDR3 DNA has 48 bases and is translated from base 1. Recombination joined TRBV12-3 or TRBV12-4 with TRBJ2-2, with TRBD2 as a weak D call on 5 bases. Sequencing input: blood. The origin of this receptor is a woman aged 25 to 39 with Graves' hyperthyroidism that later progressed to Graves' ophthalmopathy. The sequence in DNA is TGTGCCAGCAGTTTAAAAATCCTAGCCCTCACCGGGGAGCTGTTTTTT. Its protein reads: CASSLKILALTGELFF.